The next 3 T cell receptor beta chains were all read from a single sample in a study of T cells in Graves' hyperthyroidism and ophthalmopathy (dated by TCRdb to between 2018 and 2021). The library came from multiplex PCR. Sequencing took place on an Illumina HiSeq 2000. The TCR beta CDR3 regions were amplified from RNA transcripts. The TCR CDR3 was subjected to a first round of RT-PCR using the HTBI primer set and the Qiagen OneStep RT-PCR kit. TCRdb applied fastp at Q25 and MiXCR to the public reads, then kept only in-frame beta chains. Every distinct CDR3 protein forms one entry, paired with its most common genes and DNA. The sample table records about 250,000 distinct CDR3 sequences; approximately 23% of these occur just once. Clones ranked in the top ten supply 50% to 75% of the sample. The material sequenced was blood. These receptors all come from a man under 40 with Graves' ophthalmopathy.

This clonotype showed up many times. The rearrangement joins TRBV28 to TRBJ2-7, with 7 positions matching TRBD2. V lost 6 bases and J lost 2; bases outside the gene matches: 7. CDR1 and CDR2 (germline): MDHEN, SYDVKM. CDR3 length equals 14 residues. This chain's CDR3 is CASRFGGGAYEQYF. CDR3 DNA sequence: TGTGCCAGCAGGTTTGGGGGGGGAGCCTACGAGCAGTACTTC.

CDR3 DNA: TGTGCCACCAGTGACCCTCCCTCCGGGGGGAATGAGCAGTTCTTC. Translated, it gives CATSDPPSGGNEQFF. The chain employs TRBV24-1 and TRBJ2-1; TRBD2 matches at 7 bases. J gave up 7 bases and V 4 bases, and 9 bases lay outside the gene matches. Germline values: CDR1 KGHDR, CDR2 SFDVKD. The CDR3 covers 15 residues.

The chain recombines TRBV27 with TRBJ1-4, with D perhaps matching TRBD1 (5 bases). Trimming shortened V by 8 bases and J by 2 bases, and 9 bases separated the two germline ends. There are 13 residues in the CDR3. Germline V gene sequence: CDR1 MNHEY, CDR2 SMNVEV (reference sequence). The CDR3 protein is CASGAGTNEKLFF. DNA of the CDR3: TGTGCCAGCGGGGCTGGGACTAATGAAAAACTGTTTTTT.